Sequencing of this TCR beta chain was carried out in a study of long-term antiretroviral therapy in people with HIV (dated by TCRdb to between 2022 and 2023). Concerning the study at large: Collection of the earliest samples took place about a decade ahead of the 2015 WHO recommendation for immediate ART, at a time when ART was typically delayed until CD4 counts fell. A retrospective serial study tested whether ART initiation and durable HIV suppression were associated with changes in peripheral blood TRB repertoire composition and diversity. The cohort contributed over 150 cryopreserved PBMC samples from 30 adults with confirmed HIV infection, collected serially over a mean of approximately six years (range 1-12). About 35% of the 30 participants with HIV were female. Test extractions of a monoclonal T-cell line alongside 33 polyclonal samples showed no cross-contamination during QIAcube processing. What the study reported, not specific to this receptor: A significant increase in TRB diversity was found to be associated with ART initiation, although TRB diversity was observed to remain significantly below that of transplant donor controls even after long-term ART. The samples span the years 2004 to 2017, and the ART regimens used may be less effective than current regimens. Unsorted PBMC were profiled instead of sorted CD4+ and CD8+ T cells because pre-ART samples had limited cell numbers. Because PBMC availability was limited, only the TCR beta chain was sequenced, with no alpha chain pairing. Expanded TRB clones identified before ART initiation dominated the repertoire at all time points, although this dominance fluctuated and declined in many PLHIV after ART. Inferences about post-ART repertoire changes were limited because no data were available on ART adherence, viral resistance or therapy changes. CDR3 length ranges in HIV repertoires were narrower than in controls, and network structure suggested an antigen-experienced repertoire with only a slight naive shift after ART.

Including the terminal cysteine and phenylalanine, the CDR3 comprises 17 residues. The read is trimmed to its CDR3 DNA, 51 bases read in frame from base 1. Trimming accounts for 0 bases at V and 7 bases at J, while the number of junction bases matched to no gene is 7. CDR1 and CDR2, looked up from the germline V gene (reference sequence), are MNHEY and SMNVEV. Sequencing of the TRB variable region was done with the immunoSEQ hsTCRB v3.0 assay at survey level resolution. The targeted TRB sequencing depth was roughly 40,000-55,000 T-cell genomes per sample. Pooled TRB libraries were sequenced on an Illumina MiSeq with a v3 150-cycle kit. The study's own analysis went as follows. Repertoire analysis was performed in R inside a reproducible Nextflow workflow that covered QC, data transformation and analysis. LymphoSeq2, an R package for exploring AIRR-Seq data, was used to implement the custom analyses. A handful of samples that produced fewer than 5000 total TRB sequences were removed, so 150 to 200 HIV repertoires were analyzed. Among the 180 to 200 HIV repertoires that were kept, almost 60 were collected before ART initiation and under 150 were collected after ART initiation. Each repertoire was downsampled to 5000 TRB nucleotide sequences, and summary statistics were averaged across 100 downsampling iterations. The analysis kept only TRB sequences whose CDR3 regions were at least seven amino acids long. Diversity was assessed using a clonality score derived from Shannon entropy and using the Gini coefficient. In the repertoire networks, any two of the top 5000 CDR3 amino acid sequences were linked whenever the two sequences differed by an edit distance of one. For TRB CDR3 amino acid sequences, GLIPH2 was used to predict antigen specificity groups and MHC restriction. To flag known CMV, EBV, HIV or tissue antigen associations, CDR3 amino acid sequences were matched against VDJdb and McPAS-TCR. Pre-ART, post-ART and control groups were compared with Wilcoxon signed-rank tests and Holm-Bonferroni correction. The table comes from immuneACCESS by way of TCRdb, which keeps in-frame sequences with V and J called. Part of the clones is missing from these tables; in studies checked, under half for an unresolved V gene and the rest for unknown reasons. V and J calls plus clone size are reproduced from that table; the DNA served to infer D and trimming. This sample comprises about 31,000 clones, 80% to 90% of them detected only once. The ten biggest clones cover less than 5% of the sample.

To be included, a participant needed at least one PBMC sample from before ART initiation plus at least two post-ART samples. Treatment was received in the United States of America by all participants with HIV. Before DNA extraction, cryopreserved samples of 1-10 million PBMC were thawed and then washed. At the time of the earliest PBMC sample, participants with HIV were aged between roughly 23 and 60 years. Per participant, PBMC samples came from 1-4 timepoints prior to ART initiation and 2-8 timepoints following ART initiation, for a median of 7 samples. Serial HIV viral load, CD4+ T-cell count, ART history and demographic data were obtained for every participant. Genomic DNA was extracted from unsorted PBMC with a Qiagen kit on a QIAcube, with processing performed in batches of 12 samples. A word on this clone: It has no known antigen specificity. It has no much larger one-base neighbor in the sample; base qualities were not kept.

The sequence came from a man aged 18 to 35 with HIV. Sample: unsorted PBMCs, taken 0.8 years before starting antiretroviral therapy. The chain uses TRBV27 and TRBJ2-1; 12 central bases correspond to TRBD2. This receptor has the CDR3 CASSLSFGLAGTNEQFF. The nucleotide sequence is given as TGTGCCAGCAGTTTATCGTTTGGACTAGCGGGAACTAATGAGCAGTTCTTC.